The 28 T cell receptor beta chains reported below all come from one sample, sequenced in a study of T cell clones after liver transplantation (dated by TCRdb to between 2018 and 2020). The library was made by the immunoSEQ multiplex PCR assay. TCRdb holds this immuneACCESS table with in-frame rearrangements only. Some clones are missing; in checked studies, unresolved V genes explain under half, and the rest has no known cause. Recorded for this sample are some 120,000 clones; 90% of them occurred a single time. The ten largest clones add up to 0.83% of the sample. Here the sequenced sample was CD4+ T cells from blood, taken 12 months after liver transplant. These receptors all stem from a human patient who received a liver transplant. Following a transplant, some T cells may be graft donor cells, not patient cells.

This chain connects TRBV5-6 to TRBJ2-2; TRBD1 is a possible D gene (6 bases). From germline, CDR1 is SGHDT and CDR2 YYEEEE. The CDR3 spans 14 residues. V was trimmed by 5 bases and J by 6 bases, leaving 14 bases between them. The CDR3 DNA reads TGTGCCAGCAGGGTACAGGGTAGGGCCGGGGAGCTGTTTTTT. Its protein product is CASRVQGRAGELFF.

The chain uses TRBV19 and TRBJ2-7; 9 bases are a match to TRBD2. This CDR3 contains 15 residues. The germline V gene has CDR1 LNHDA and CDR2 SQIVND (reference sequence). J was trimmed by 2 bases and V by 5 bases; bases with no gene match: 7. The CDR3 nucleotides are TGTGCCAGTAGTCCGTCTAGCGGGGCTGCCTACGAGCAGTACTTC. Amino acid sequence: CASSPSSGAAYEQYF.

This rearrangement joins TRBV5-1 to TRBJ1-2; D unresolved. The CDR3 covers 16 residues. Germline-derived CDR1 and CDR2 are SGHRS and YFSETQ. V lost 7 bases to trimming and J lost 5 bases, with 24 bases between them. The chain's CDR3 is CASRFIVGQTGYGYTF. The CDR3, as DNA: TGCGCCAGCCGGTTTATCGTCGGTCAAACGGGTTATGGCTACACCTTC.

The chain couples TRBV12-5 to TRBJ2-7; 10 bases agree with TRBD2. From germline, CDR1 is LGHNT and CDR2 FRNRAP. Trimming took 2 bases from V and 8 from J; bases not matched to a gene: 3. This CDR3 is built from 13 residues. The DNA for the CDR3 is TGTGCTAGTGGTTTGCAACTAGCGGGAAAGCAGTACTTC. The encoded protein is CASGLQLAGKQYF.

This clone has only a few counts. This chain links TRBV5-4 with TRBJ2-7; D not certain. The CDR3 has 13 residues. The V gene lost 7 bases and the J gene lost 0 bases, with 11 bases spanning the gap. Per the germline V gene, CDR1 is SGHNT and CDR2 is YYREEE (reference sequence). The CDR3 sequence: CASSESPSYEQYF. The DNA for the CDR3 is TGTGCCAGCTCTGAAAGTCCCTCCTACGAGCAGTACTTC.

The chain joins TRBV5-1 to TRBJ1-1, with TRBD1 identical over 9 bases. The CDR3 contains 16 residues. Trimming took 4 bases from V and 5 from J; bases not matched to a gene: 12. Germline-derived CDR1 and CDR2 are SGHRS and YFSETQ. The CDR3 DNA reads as TGCGCCAGCAGCGGCGGACAGGGGCCCAGGGGGACTGAAGCTTTCTTT. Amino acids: CASSGGQGPRGTEAFF.

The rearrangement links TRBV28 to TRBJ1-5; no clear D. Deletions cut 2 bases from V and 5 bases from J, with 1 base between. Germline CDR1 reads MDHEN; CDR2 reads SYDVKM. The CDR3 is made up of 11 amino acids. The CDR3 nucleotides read TGTGCCAGCAGTTTACATCAGCCCCAGCATTTT. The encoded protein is CASSLHQPQHF.

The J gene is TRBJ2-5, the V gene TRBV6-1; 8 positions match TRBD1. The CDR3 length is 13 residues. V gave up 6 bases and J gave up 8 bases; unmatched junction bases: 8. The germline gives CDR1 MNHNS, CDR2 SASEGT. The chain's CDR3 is CASSQGARVTQYF. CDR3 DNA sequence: TGTGCCAGCAGCCAGGGGGCGCGAGTAACCCAGTACTTC.

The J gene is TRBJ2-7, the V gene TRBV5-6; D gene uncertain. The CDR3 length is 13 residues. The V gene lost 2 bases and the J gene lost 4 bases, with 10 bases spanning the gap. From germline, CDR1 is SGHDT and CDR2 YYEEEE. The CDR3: CASSLLQLYEQYF. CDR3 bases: TGTGCCAGCAGCTTACTACAACTTTACGAGCAGTACTTC.

The CDR3: CAWSIGTGGNQPQHF. CDR3 coding DNA: TGTGCCTGGAGTATCGGGACAGGGGGCAATCAGCCCCAGCATTTT. The chain has TRBV30 and TRBJ1-5; 10 nucleotides align to TRBD1. V lost 2 bases to trimming and J lost 2 bases; unmatched junction nucleotides: 3. The CDR3 has 15 amino acids. Germline lookup yields CDR1 GTSNPN and CDR2 SVGIG (reference sequence).

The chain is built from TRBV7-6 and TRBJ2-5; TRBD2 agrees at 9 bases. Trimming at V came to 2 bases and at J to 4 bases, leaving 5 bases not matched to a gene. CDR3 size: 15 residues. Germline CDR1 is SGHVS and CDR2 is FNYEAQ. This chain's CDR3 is CASSLLAGDGETQYF. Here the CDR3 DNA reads TGTGCCAGCAGCTTATTAGCGGGAGACGGAGAGACCCAGTACTTC.

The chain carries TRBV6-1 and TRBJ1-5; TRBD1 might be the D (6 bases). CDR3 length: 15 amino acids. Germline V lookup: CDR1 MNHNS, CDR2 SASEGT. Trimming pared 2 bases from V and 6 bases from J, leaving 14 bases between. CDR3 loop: CASSESGGPGQPQHF. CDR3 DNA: TGTGCCAGCAGTGAAAGTGGGGGCCCTGGTCAGCCCCAGCATTTT.

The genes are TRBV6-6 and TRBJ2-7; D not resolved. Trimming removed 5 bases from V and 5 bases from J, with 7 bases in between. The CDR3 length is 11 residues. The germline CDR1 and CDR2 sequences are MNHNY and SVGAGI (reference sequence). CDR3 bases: TGTGCCAGCAGTAATCTCGACGAGCAGTACTTC. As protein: CASSNLDEQYF.

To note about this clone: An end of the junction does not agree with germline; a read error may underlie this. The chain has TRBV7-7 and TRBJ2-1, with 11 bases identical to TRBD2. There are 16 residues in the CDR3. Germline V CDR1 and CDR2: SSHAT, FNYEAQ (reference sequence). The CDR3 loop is CASSSGTSGSYNEQFF. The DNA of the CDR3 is TGTGCTAGCAGCTCCGGGACTAGCGGCTCCTACAATGAGCAGTTCTTC.

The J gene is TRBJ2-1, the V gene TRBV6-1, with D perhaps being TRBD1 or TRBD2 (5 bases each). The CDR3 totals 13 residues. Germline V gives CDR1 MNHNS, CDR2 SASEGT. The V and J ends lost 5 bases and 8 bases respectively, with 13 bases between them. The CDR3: CASSSGARDEQFF. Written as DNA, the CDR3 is TGTGCCAGCAGTTCCGGGGCCCGGGATGAGCAGTTCTTC.

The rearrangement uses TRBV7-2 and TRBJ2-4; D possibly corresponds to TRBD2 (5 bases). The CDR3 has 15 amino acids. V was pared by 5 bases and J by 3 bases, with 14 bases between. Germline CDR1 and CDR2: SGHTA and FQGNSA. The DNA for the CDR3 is TGTGCCAGCAGCCACAGACGGGGATTCAAAAACATTCAGTACTTC. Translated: CASSHRRGFKNIQYF.

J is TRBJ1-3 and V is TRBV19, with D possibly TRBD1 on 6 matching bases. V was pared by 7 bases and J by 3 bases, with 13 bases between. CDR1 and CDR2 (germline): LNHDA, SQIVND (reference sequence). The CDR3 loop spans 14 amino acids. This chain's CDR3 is CASTPGALGNTIYF. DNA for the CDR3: TGTGCCAGTACCCCAGGGGCGCTTGGAAACACCATATATTTT. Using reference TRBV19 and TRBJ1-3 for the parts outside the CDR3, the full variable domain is DGGITQSPKYLFRKEGQNVTLSCEQNLNHDAMYWYRQDPGQGLRLIYYSQIVNDFQKGDIAEGYSVSREKKESFPLTVTSAQKNPTAFYLCASTPGALGNTIYFGEGSWLTVV.

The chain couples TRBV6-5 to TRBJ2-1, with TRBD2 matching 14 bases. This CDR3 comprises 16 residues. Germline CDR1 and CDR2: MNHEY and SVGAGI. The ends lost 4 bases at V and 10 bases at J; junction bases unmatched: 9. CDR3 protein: CASSSSGTSGGGEQFF. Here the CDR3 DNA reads TGTGCCAGCAGTTCCTCCGGGACTAGCGGGGGAGGCGAGCAGTTCTTC.

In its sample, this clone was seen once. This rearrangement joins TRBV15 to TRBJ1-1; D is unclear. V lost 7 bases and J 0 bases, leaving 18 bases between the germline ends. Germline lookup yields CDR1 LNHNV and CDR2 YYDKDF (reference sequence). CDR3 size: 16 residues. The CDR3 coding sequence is TGTGCCACCACCCCCCGGGCCGCCCAATTGAACACTGAAGCTTTCTTT. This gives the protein CATTPRAAQLNTEAFF.

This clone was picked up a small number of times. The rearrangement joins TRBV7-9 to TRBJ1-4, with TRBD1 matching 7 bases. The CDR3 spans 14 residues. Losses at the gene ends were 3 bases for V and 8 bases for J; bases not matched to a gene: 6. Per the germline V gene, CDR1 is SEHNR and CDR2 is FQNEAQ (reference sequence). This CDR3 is CASSFQGDWEKLFF. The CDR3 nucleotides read TGTGCCAGCAGCTTTCAGGGGGACTGGGAAAAACTGTTTTTT. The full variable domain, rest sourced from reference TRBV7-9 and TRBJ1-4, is DTGVSQNPRHKITKRGQNVTFRCDPISEHNRLYWYRQTLGQGPEFLTYFQNEAQLEKSRLLSDRFSAERPKGSFSTLEIQRTEQGDSAMYLCASSFQGDWEKLFFGSGTQLSVL.

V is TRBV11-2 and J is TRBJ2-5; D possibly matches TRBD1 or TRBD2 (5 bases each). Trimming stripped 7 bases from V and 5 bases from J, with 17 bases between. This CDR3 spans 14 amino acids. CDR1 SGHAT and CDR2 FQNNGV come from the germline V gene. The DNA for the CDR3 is TGTGCCAGCACCCTGGGGCTCCGCGGGGAGACCCAGTACTTC. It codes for CASTLGLRGETQYF.

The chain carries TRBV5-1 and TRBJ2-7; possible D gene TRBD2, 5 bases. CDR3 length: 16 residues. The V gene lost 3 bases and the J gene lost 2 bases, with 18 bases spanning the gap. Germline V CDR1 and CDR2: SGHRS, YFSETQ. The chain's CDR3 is CASSYQPLDSAYEQYF. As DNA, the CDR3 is TGCGCCAGCAGCTATCAGCCACTGGACTCCGCCTACGAGCAGTACTTC. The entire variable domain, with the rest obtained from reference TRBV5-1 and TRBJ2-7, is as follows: KAGVTQTPRYLIKTRGQQVTLSCSPISGHRSVSWYQQTPGQGLQFLFEYFSETQRNKGNFPGRFSGRQFSNSRSEMNVSTLELGDSALYLCASSYQPLDSAYEQYFGPGTRLTVT.

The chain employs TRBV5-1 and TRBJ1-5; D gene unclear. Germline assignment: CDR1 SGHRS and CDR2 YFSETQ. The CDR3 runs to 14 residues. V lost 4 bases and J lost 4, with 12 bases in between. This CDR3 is CASSPDGLNQPQHF. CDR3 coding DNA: TGCGCCAGCAGCCCGGACGGGTTAAATCAGCCCCAGCATTTT.

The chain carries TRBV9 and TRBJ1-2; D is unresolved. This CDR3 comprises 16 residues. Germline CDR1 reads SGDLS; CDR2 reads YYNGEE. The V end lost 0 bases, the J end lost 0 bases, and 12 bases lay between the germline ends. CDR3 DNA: TGTGCCAGCAGCGTAGATGACGGGTCTGCTAACTATGGCTACACCTTC. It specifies CASSVDDGSANYGYTF.

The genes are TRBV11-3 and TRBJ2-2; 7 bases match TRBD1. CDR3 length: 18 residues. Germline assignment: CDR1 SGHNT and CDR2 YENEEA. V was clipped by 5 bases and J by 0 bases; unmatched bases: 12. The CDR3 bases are TGTGCCAGCAGCCGTGTGGGGTGGGGACAGACGAACACCGGGGAGCTGTTTTTT. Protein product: CASSRVGWGQTNTGELFF.

CDR3: CASSPTSGRLDEQFF. The CDR3 coding sequence is TGTGCCAGCTCACCAACTAGCGGGAGGTTGGATGAGCAGTTCTTC. V gene TRBV18 combines with J gene TRBJ2-1; 12 nucleotides match TRBD2. The V and J ends lost 2 bases and 8 bases, in that order; junction bases with no gene match: 4. The CDR3 runs to 15 residues. Looked up from germline, CDR1 is KGHSH and CDR2 is LQKENI.

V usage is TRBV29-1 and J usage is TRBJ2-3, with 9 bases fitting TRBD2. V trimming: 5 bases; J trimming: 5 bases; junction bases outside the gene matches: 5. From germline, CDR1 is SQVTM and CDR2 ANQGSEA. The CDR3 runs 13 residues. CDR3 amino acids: CSVIAGVVDTQYF. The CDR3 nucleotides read TGCAGCGTTATAGCGGGAGTTGTAGATACGCAGTATTTT.

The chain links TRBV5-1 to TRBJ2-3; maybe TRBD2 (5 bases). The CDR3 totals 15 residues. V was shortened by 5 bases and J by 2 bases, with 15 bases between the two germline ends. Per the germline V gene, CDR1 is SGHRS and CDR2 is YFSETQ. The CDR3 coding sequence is TGCGCCAGCAGGGGTCAAGCGGCCCACACAGATACGCAGTATTTT. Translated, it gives CASRGQAAHTDTQYF.